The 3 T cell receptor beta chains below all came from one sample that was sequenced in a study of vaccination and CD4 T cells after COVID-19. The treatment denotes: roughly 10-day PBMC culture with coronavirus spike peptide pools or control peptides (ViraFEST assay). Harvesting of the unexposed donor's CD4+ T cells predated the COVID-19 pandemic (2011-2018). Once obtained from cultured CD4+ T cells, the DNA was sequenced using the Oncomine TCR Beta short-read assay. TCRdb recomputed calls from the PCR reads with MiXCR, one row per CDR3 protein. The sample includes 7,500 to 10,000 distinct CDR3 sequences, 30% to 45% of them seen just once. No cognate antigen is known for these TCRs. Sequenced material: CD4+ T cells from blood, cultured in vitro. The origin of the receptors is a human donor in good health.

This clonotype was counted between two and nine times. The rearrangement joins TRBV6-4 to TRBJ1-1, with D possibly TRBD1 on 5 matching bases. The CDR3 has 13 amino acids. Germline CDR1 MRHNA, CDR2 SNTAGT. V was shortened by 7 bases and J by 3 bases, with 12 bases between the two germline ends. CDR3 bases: TGTGCCAGCAAGAACAGGTTAGACACTGAAGCTTTCTTT. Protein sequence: CASKNRLDTEAFF.

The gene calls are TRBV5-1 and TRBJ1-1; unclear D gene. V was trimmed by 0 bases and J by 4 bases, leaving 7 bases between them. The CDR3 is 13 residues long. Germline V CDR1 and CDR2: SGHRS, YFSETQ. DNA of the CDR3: TGCGCCAGCAGCTTGGAGGCCCCCACTGAAGCTTTCTTT. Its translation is CASSLEAPTEAFF.

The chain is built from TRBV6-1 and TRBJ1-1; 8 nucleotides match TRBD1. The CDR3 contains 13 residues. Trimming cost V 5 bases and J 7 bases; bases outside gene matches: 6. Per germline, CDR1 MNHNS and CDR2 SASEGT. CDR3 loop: CASSPGGTGEAFF. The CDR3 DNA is TGTGCCAGCAGTCCCGGAGGGACAGGTGAAGCTTTCTTT.